This T cell receptor (beta chain) was profiled in a study of shared clonotypes between healthy human individuals. The V end was cut by 1 base, the J end by 9 bases, with 8 bases between. Germline lookup yields CDR1 SEHNR and CDR2 FQNEAQ (reference sequence). There are 12 residues in the CDR3. Assay: immunoSEQ multiplex PCR; the TCRdb copy retains only in-frame clones and omits some. This sample has 2,500,000 or so clones; roughly 93% occur once, and the top ten carry about 0.34%. Among the donors, all were Caucasian adults who lived in Nashville, Tennessee. Material: naive CD4+ T cells from PBMCs. Subset reported: CD45RA+ positively selected. This TCR came from a man younger than 35 in good health. Some clones in this sample may be carry-over from other donors' samples. The gene calls are TRBV7-9 and TRBJ2-3; D call uncertain. The CDR3 reads CASSLVDLTQYF. The CDR3 DNA is TGTGCCAGCAGCTTAGTCGACCTAACGCAGTATTTT.